One sample yielded the 13 T cell receptor beta chains listed below, sequenced in a study of cytomegalovirus exposure and HLA in healthy donors. The PCR was carried out with 60 Vbeta primers and 13 Jbeta primers. Only in-frame clones appear in the TCRdb table, and some are missing; sequencing was by immunoSEQ multiplex PCR. The table records under 150,000 clones, about 82% of them present only once. Sample: PBMCs. The receptors stem from a boy aged 5-17 years in good health and CMV-seronegative.

J is TRBJ2-3 and V is TRBV4-2, with TRBD2 identical over 10 bases. Germline V gene lookup returns CDR1 LGHNA and CDR2 YNFKEQ. This CDR3 is built from 16 residues. Trimming took 5 bases from V and 4 from J; bases not matched to a gene: 9. The CDR3 spells CASSLRTSGEADTQYF. The DNA for the CDR3 is TGTGCCAGCAGCTTACGGACTAGCGGTGAGGCAGATACGCAGTATTTT.

The rearrangement joins TRBV6-5 to TRBJ2-7, with 8 positions matching TRBD1. After removal of 2 bases from V and 4 bases from J, the junction contained 10 bases not matched to a gene. Germline values: CDR1 MNHEY, CDR2 SVGAGI. The length of the CDR3 is 16 residues. This CDR3 reads CASSYRTGLSSYEQYF. The CDR3 coding sequence is TGTGCCAGCAGTTACAGGACAGGGTTGTCCTCTTACGAGCAGTACTTC.

The rearrangement joins TRBV6-6 to TRBJ2-3, with D perhaps TRBD2 (5 bases). Trimming shortened V by 4 bases and J by 0 bases, and 14 bases separated the two germline ends. Germline-derived CDR1 and CDR2 are MNHNY and SVGAGI (reference sequence). CDR3 size: 16 residues. The CDR3 reads CASSSFLAGSTDTQYF. In DNA, the CDR3 is TGTGCCAGCAGTTCCTTCCTCGCGGGCAGCACAGATACGCAGTATTTT.

The gene calls are TRBV15 and TRBJ2-7, with TRBD2 identical over 10 bases. This CDR3 region has 16 residues. The V gene's germline CDR1 is LNHNV and CDR2 YYDKDF (reference sequence). The ends lost 0 bases at V and 5 bases at J; junction bases unmatched: 7. The CDR3 DNA reads TGTGCCACCAGCAGAGATGAGGGACTAGCGATCCACGAGCAGTACTTC. Amino acid sequence: CATSRDEGLAIHEQYF.

The rearrangement joins TRBV11-1 to TRBJ2-5; no reliable D call. The V gene lost 2 bases and the J gene lost 5 bases, with 9 bases spanning the gap. Germline-derived CDR1 and CDR2 are SGHAT and FQDESV (reference sequence). This CDR3 spans 13 amino acids. In DNA form, the CDR3 reads TGTGCCAGCAGCTTAAATTCTCAGGAGACCCAGTACTTC. Translation: CASSLNSQETQYF.

A few counts support this clone. The chain is built from TRBV29-1 and TRBJ2-5; possibly TRBD2 for D (6 bases). The germline gives CDR1 SQVTM, CDR2 ANQGSEA. Trimming took off 0 bases at V and 2 bases at J, with 10 bases between the two ends. The CDR3 has 14 amino acids. In DNA form, the CDR3 reads TGCAGCGTTGAAGAGTGGGGACTTCAAGAGACCCAGTACTTC. This codes for CSVEEWGLQETQYF.

V usage is TRBV18 and J usage is TRBJ1-4, with TRBD1 identical over 9 bases. This CDR3 is 16 amino acids long. V shed 1 base, J shed 4 bases, and the junction held 4 bases outside the gene matches. Germline V gene sequence: CDR1 KGHSH, CDR2 LQKENI. The CDR3 sequence: CASSPLLDRGNEKLFF. CDR3 DNA sequence: TGTGCCAGCTCACCACTCTTGGACAGGGGTAATGAAAAACTGTTTTTT.

This clone was found once. The V call is TRBV5-4, the J call TRBJ1-2; the match to TRBD1 covers 7 bases. CDR1 and CDR2 from the germline V gene are SGHNT and YYREEE (reference sequence). The V segment lost 7 bases and the J segment 3 bases; nucleotides outside the gene matches: 9. There are 14 residues in the CDR3. CDR3 protein: CASRHRQGDYGYTF. In nucleotides, the CDR3 is TGTGCCAGCCGCCACCGACAGGGAGACTATGGCTACACCTTC. Combining the CDR3 with reference TRBV5-4 and TRBJ1-2 gives the whole variable domain ETGVTQSPTHLIKTRGQQVTLRCSSQSGHNTVSWYQQALGQGPQFIFQYYREEENGRGNFPPRFSGLQFPNYSSELNVNALELDDSALYLCASRHRQGDYGYTFGSGTRLTVV.

This rearrangement joins TRBV9 to TRBJ2-2; TRBD2 agrees at 10 bases. V gave up 4 bases and J gave up 2 bases; unmatched junction bases: 5. CDR1 is SGDLS and CDR2 is YYNGEE in the germline V gene. The CDR3 covers 16 residues. In DNA, the CDR3 is TGTGCCAGCAGCTCAGGACTAGCGGTTAACACCGGGGAGCTGTTTTTT. Translated, it gives CASSSGLAVNTGELFF.

The rearrangement uses TRBV14 and TRBJ2-1; TRBD2 is a possible D gene (6 bases). The length of the CDR3 is 14 residues. Per the germline V gene, CDR1 is SGHDN and CDR2 is FVKESK. Trimming cost V 1 base and J 7 bases, with 11 bases left between them. CDR3 sequence: CASSQAGLINEQFF. CDR3 coding DNA: TGTGCCAGCAGCCAAGCTGGACTAATAAATGAGCAGTTCTTC.

The V gene is TRBV10-3, the J gene TRBJ2-5; tentatively, D is TRBD1 (6 bases). The CDR3 spans 15 residues. Trimming took off 3 bases at V and 4 bases at J, with 15 bases between the two ends. Germline-derived CDR1 and CDR2 are ENHRY and SYGVKD. In nucleotides, the CDR3 is TGTGCCATCAGTGACTTTGAGGGGGTAATAGAGACCCAGTACTTC. It specifies CAISDFEGVIETQYF.

This clone has just one count. The chain employs TRBV4-3 and TRBJ2-7; 11 positions agree with TRBD2. The CDR3 loop spans 19 amino acids. Germline values: CDR1 LGHNA, CDR2 YSLEER. The junction had 13 bases not matched to a gene; V was cut back by 0 bases and J by 3 bases. The CDR3 sequence: CASSQDRIAGGPWDYEQYF. CDR3 bases: TGCGCCAGCAGCCAAGATAGGATAGCGGGAGGGCCCTGGGACTACGAGCAGTACTTC.

V is TRBV25-1 and J is TRBJ2-5, with D possibly being TRBD2 (5 bases). CDR3 size: 15 residues. Trimming cost V 1 base and J 4 bases, with 13 bases left between them. Germline V gives CDR1 MGHDK, CDR2 SYGVNS. DNA of the CDR3: TGTGCCAGCAGTGAATGGTTTGCGGGTGTAGAGACCCAGTACTTC. Residues: CASSEWFAGVETQYF.